One and the same sample provided the 32 T cell receptor beta chains below, sequenced in a study of Ad26.COV2.S vaccination and SARS-CoV-2 variants. Measured with immunoSEQ multiplex PCR; TCRdb has only the in-frame clones, and not every one. The data hold roughly 92,000 clones, with 82% observed a single time. Sequencing used peripheral blood, obtained after recovery from COVID-19. The source of these receptors is a human donor who had recovered from COVID-19.

The chain couples TRBV15 to TRBJ2-1, with TRBD1 as a possible D gene (5 bases). The CDR3 has 14 residues. Between the trimmed V and J ends, which lost 8 bases and 7 bases, there was a span of 18 bases. The germline gives CDR1 LNHNV, CDR2 YYDKDF (reference sequence). The CDR3 nucleotides read TGTGCCACCCAGATTGAAGGGGATGCTAATGAGCAGTTCTTC. As protein: CATQIEGDANEQFF. The full variable domain, its missing parts supplied by reference TRBV15 and TRBJ2-1, is DAMVIQNPRYQVTQFGKPVTLSCSQTLNHNVMYWYQQKSSQAPKLLFHYYDKDFNNEADTPDNFQSRRPNTSFCFLDIRSPGLGDTAMYLCATQIEGDANEQFFGPGTRLTVL.

About this clone: At one end the junction does not follow the germline gene, possibly because of a read error. The V call is TRBV6-1, the J call TRBJ2-7; the D call may be TRBD1 or TRBD2 (5 bases each). The germline V gene has CDR1 MNHNS and CDR2 SASEGT. The CDR3 has 16 residues. The CDR3 reads CASSEVGTNPSYEKYF. For the CDR3, the DNA is TGTGCCAGCAGTGAAGTCGGGACCAACCCATCCTACGAGAAGTACTTC.

The genes are TRBV20-1 and TRBJ1-2; D not certain. The CDR3 extends over 9 amino acids. Trimming removed 6 bases from V and 10 bases from J, with 9 bases in between. Germline lookup yields CDR1 DFQATT and CDR2 SNEGSKA (reference sequence). CDR3 region: CSAETDYTF. Written as DNA, the CDR3 is TGCAGTGCGGAAACAGACTACACCTTC.

The chain links TRBV13 to TRBJ2-4; TRBD2 aligns across 9 bases. CDR1 and CDR2 from the germline V gene are PRHDT and FYEKMQ (reference sequence). The CDR3 runs to 20 residues. J lost 3 bases, V lost 4 bases, and 19 bases had no gene match. The CDR3 here is CASSSQMGVAGELDKNIQYF. CDR3 coding DNA: TGTGCCAGCAGCTCCCAGATGGGGGTAGCGGGAGAGTTGGACAAAAACATTCAGTACTTC. Complete variable domain (other parts from reference TRBV13 and TRBJ2-4): AAGVIQSPRHLIKEKRETATLKCYPIPRHDTVYWYQQGPGQDPQFLISFYEKMQSDKGSIPDRFSAQQFSDYHSELNMSSLELGDSALYFCASSSQMGVAGELDKNIQYFGAGTRLSVL.

The chain has TRBV4-2 and TRBJ2-3; D may be TRBD1 (6 bases). Trimming left V 0 bases short and J 0 bases short, with 16 bases between. The CDR3 is 18 residues long. Germline CDR1 reads LGHNA; CDR2 reads YNFKEQ. The CDR3 here is CASSQDRRTDSSTDTQYF. In DNA, the CDR3 is TGTGCCAGCAGCCAAGACCGGAGGACAGATAGTAGCACAGATACGCAGTATTTT.

The V gene is TRBV12-3 or TRBV12-4, the J gene TRBJ1-2, with 8 bases that match TRBD1. V was clipped by 4 bases and J by 6 bases; unmatched bases: 4. This CDR3 is built from 13 residues. The CDR3 coding sequence is TGTGCCAGCAGTTCGGACAGGGTAGATGGCTACACCTTC. Amino acid sequence: CASSSDRVDGYTF.

The chain is built from TRBV19 and TRBJ1-3; D is unresolved. CDR1 is LNHDA and CDR2 is SQIVND in the germline V gene (reference sequence). Trimming shortened V by 8 bases and J by 5 bases, and 4 bases separated the two germline ends. CDR3 length: 10 residues. The CDR3 DNA sequence: TGTGCCAGTGAGCGAAACACCATATATTTT. Its translation: CASERNTIYF.

The rearrangement uses TRBV18 and TRBJ2-2; tentatively, D is TRBD1 (5 bases). Between the trimmed V and J ends, which lost 5 bases and 1 base, there was a span of 5 bases. The CDR3 runs to 13 residues. Germline loops: CDR1 KGHSH, CDR2 LQKENI. CDR3 DNA sequence: TGTGCCAGCTCAACAGGGAACACCGGGGAGCTGTTTTTT. Amino acid sequence: CASSTGNTGELFF.

Here the CDR3 DNA reads TGTGCCAGCAGCTTCGGGCAGGGATATGGCTACACCTTC. Translating gives CASSFGQGYGYTF. V and J are TRBV5-6 and TRBJ1-2; perhaps TRBD1 as D (5 bases). The V and J ends lost 2 bases and 5 bases respectively, with 10 bases between them. This CDR3 region has 13 residues. Germline assignment: CDR1 SGHDT and CDR2 YYEEEE. Combining the CDR3 with reference TRBV5-6 and TRBJ1-2 gives the whole variable domain DAGVTQSPTHLIKTRGQQVTLRCSPKSGHDTVSWYQQALGQGPQFIFQYYEEEERQRGNFPDRFSGHQFPNYSSELNVNALLLGDSALYLCASSFGQGYGYTFGSGTRLTVV.

This clone was detected a few times. This chain uses TRBV7-2 with TRBJ2-2; D unclear. Trimming stripped 1 base from V and 4 bases from J, with 7 bases between. The V gene's germline CDR1 is SGHTA and CDR2 FQGNSA. The CDR3 is 14 amino acids. The CDR3 coding sequence is TGTGCCAGCAGCTTAGTTCGAGGCACCGGGGAGCTGTTTTTT. This translates into CASSLVRGTGELFF.

The rearrangement uses TRBV6-2 or TRBV6-3 and TRBJ2-7; D is uncertain. CDR1 is MNHEY and CDR2 is SVGEGT in the germline V gene. Deletions cut 2 bases from V and 5 bases from J, with 10 bases between. The CDR3 runs to 13 residues. The CDR3 protein is CASSYLIPNEQYF. In nucleotides, the CDR3 is TGTGCCAGCAGTTACCTCATCCCCAACGAGCAGTACTTC.

The chain uses TRBV4-2 and TRBJ2-3; 7 nucleotides agree with TRBD2. This CDR3 has 20 residues. CDR1 is LGHNA and CDR2 is YNFKEQ in the germline V gene. J gave up 0 bases and V 0 bases, and 15 bases lay outside the gene matches. The chain's CDR3 is CASSQEVLGAGRTSTDTQYF. In nucleotides, the CDR3 is TGTGCCAGCAGCCAAGAGGTCCTAGGAGCGGGAAGAACTAGCACAGATACGCAGTATTTT.

The chain is built from TRBV7-9 and TRBJ2-1; a possible D gene is TRBD1 (6 bases). CDR1 is SEHNR and CDR2 is FQNEAQ in the germline V gene (reference sequence). This CDR3 is 13 amino acids long. V was cut by 1 base and J by 7 bases, with 8 bases left in between. The CDR3 nucleotides read TGTGCCAGCAGCTTAGGGACAGCGAATGAGCAGTTCTTC. It translates to CASSLGTANEQFF.

The chain carries TRBV19 and TRBJ2-4; TRBD1 agrees at 11 bases. This CDR3 region has 17 residues. Losses at the gene ends were 5 bases for V and 3 bases for J; bases not matched to a gene: 9. Germline CDR1 is LNHDA and CDR2 is SQIVND (reference sequence). The CDR3 nucleotides read TGTGCCAGTAGTCCCGGACAGGGGGCAAGGGTCAAAAACATTCAGTACTTC. Translating it yields CASSPGQGARVKNIQYF.

This rearrangement joins TRBV15 to TRBJ1-2, with 9 bases aligning to TRBD1. This CDR3 spans 16 amino acids. The ends lost 3 bases at V and 4 bases at J; junction bases unmatched: 9. The germline gives CDR1 LNHNV, CDR2 YYDKDF (reference sequence). As DNA, the CDR3 is TGTGCCACCAGCAGTGATAGTACAGGGGGCGTCTATGGCTACACCTTC. Its protein product is CATSSDSTGGVYGYTF.

The chain carries TRBV6-5 and TRBJ1-6; unclear D gene. Germline CDR1 and CDR2: MNHEY and SVGAGI. CDR3 size: 13 residues. V lost 7 bases to trimming and J lost 8 bases, with 12 bases between them. For the CDR3, the DNA is TGTGCCAGCACAGAAAAGGGCCATTCACCCCTCCACTTT. Translated: CASTEKGHSPLHF.

This clone was observed once. The chain joins TRBV4-3 to TRBJ1-2; 9 bases are a match to TRBD1. Trimming took 0 bases from V and 6 from J; bases not matched to a gene: 8. Germline V gives CDR1 LGHNA, CDR2 YSLEER. The length of the CDR3 is 16 residues. The CDR3 region has the DNA TGCGCCAGCAGCCAAGATTTCGGGACAGGGAGACATGGCTACACCTTC. Protein: CASSQDFGTGRHGYTF.

The CDR3 here is CASRGWGPYNEQFF. The CDR3 region has the DNA TGTGCCAGCAGAGGTTGGGGTCCCTACAATGAGCAGTTCTTC. This chain uses TRBV27 with TRBJ2-1; D uncertain. CDR1 is MNHEY and CDR2 is SMNVEV in the germline V gene (reference sequence). CDR3 size: 14 residues. V lost 6 bases, J lost 2 bases, and 11 bases lay in between.

The rearrangement links TRBV27 to TRBJ1-6, with 7 positions matching TRBD1. The CDR3 has 20 residues. Germline CDR1 reads MNHEY; CDR2 reads SMNVEV (reference sequence). With V trimmed by 1 base and J by 8 bases, 20 bases remained unmatched. The CDR3 sequence is CASSLYLPDRVGPYDSPLHF. The DNA for the CDR3 is TGTGCCAGCAGTTTATACCTTCCCGACAGGGTCGGACCTTACGATTCACCCCTCCACTTT.

This clone was seen a few times. Other DNA sequences in this sample translate to the same CDR3. The chain employs TRBV5-4 and TRBJ2-1; 9 bases are a match to TRBD2. After removal of 1 base from V and 8 bases from J, the junction contained 7 bases not matched to a gene. The CDR3 consists of 15 residues. CDR1 and CDR2 from the germline V gene are SGHNT and YYREEE (reference sequence). The CDR3 region is CASSLLAGGGDEQFF. The CDR3 DNA sequence: TGTGCCAGCAGCTTGTTGGCGGGAGGGGGCGATGAGCAGTTCTTC. Full variable domain (missing parts from reference TRBV5-4 and TRBJ2-1): ETGVTQSPTHLIKTRGQQVTLRCSSQSGHNTVSWYQQALGQGPQFIFQYYREEENGRGNFPPRFSGLQFPNYSSELNVNALELDDSALYLCASSLLAGGGDEQFFGPGTRLTVL.

This clone was picked up a small number of times. The rearrangement joins TRBV6-6 to TRBJ1-5; weak D call: TRBD1 (5 bases). V lost 7 bases and J 8 bases, leaving 21 bases between the germline ends. Germline loops: CDR1 MNHNY, CDR2 SVGAGI (reference sequence). The CDR3 loop spans 15 amino acids. The CDR3, as DNA: TGTGCCAGCACCCTGATTTTAGGAGGGGAAGAGCCCCAGCATTTT. Translating gives CASTLILGGEEPQHF.

The V and J genes are TRBV28 and TRBJ1-4, with 10 bases matching TRBD1. The CDR3 is 17 amino acids. The V gene end was trimmed by 5 bases and the J gene end by 5 bases; junction bases not matched to a gene: 11. Germline lookup yields CDR1 MDHEN and CDR2 SYDVKM. As DNA, the CDR3 is TGTGCCAGCAGTACTAACCGGGACAGGGGCTTGAATGAAAAACTGTTTTTT. Translated, it gives CASSTNRDRGLNEKLFF. The whole variable domain, filled in from reference TRBV28 and TRBJ1-4, reads DVKVTQSSRYLVKRTGEKVFLECVQDMDHENMFWYRQDPGLGLRLIYFSYDVKMKEKGDIPEGYSVSREKKERFSLILESASTNQTSMYLCASSTNRDRGLNEKLFFGSGTQLSVL.

J is TRBJ2-1 and V is TRBV3-1 (or the pseudogene TRBV3-2), with 10 bases identical to TRBD2. Germline V CDR1 and CDR2: LGHDT, YNNKEL (reference sequence). The V segment lost 4 bases and the J segment 1 base; nucleotides outside the gene matches: 10. This CDR3 spans 18 amino acids. CDR3 residues: CASSPEPSGSVSYNEQFF. In nucleotides, the CDR3 is TGTGCCAGCAGCCCCGAACCTAGCGGGAGCGTATCCTACAATGAGCAGTTCTTC.

V is TRBV24-1 and J is TRBJ2-5; TRBD2 aligns across 11 bases. Germline CDR1 reads KGHDR; CDR2 reads SFDVKD. CDR3 length: 15 amino acids. After removal of 5 bases from V and 3 bases from J, the junction contained 4 bases not matched to a gene. The CDR3 region is CATSGGSGREETQYF. DNA for the CDR3: TGTGCCACCAGTGGGGGTAGCGGGAGGGAAGAGACCCAGTACTTC.

V gene TRBV29-1 combines with J gene TRBJ2-3; possibly TRBD1 or TRBD2 for D (5 bases each). Germline-derived CDR1 and CDR2 are SQVTM and ANQGSEA. The CDR3 is made up of 14 amino acids. Trimming cost V 3 bases and J 4 bases, with 14 bases left between them. Written as DNA, the CDR3 is TGCAGCGTTGAGTTAGGGGCCGGGGCAGATACGCAGTATTTT. Residues: CSVELGAGADTQYF.

The chain combines TRBV5-1 with TRBJ1-5; TRBD1 aligns across 7 bases. The V and J ends lost 2 bases and 3 bases, in that order; junction bases with no gene match: 5. Germline V gene sequence: CDR1 SGHRS, CDR2 YFSETQ. The CDR3 consists of 15 residues. In DNA, the CDR3 is TGCGCCAGCAGCTTAAGGGGGCTGGACAATCAGCCCCAGCATTTT. Amino acids: CASSLRGLDNQPQHF.

V is TRBV24-1 and J is TRBJ2-3, with TRBD1 matching 8 bases. The ends lost 0 bases at V and 5 bases at J; junction bases unmatched: 3. The CDR3 sequence is 15 residues long. Germline values: CDR1 KGHDR, CDR2 SFDVKD. The CDR3 is CATSDLAGGRDTQYF. The CDR3, as DNA: TGTGCCACCAGTGATTTGGCAGGGGGCAGAGATACGCAGTATTTT.

The chain combines TRBV7-6 with TRBJ1-4; 9 bases map to TRBD1. V gave up 1 base and J gave up 7 bases; unmatched junction bases: 7. The CDR3 consists of 16 residues. Per germline, CDR1 SGHVS and CDR2 FNYEAQ. The CDR3 loop reads CASSLGYRGRSEKLFF. The CDR3 DNA reads as TGTGCCAGCAGCTTAGGATACAGGGGGCGATCTGAAAAACTGTTTTTT. Filled out from reference TRBV7-6 and TRBJ1-4, the complete variable domain reads GAGVSQSPRYKVTKRGQDVALRCDPISGHVSLYWYRQALGQGPEFLTYFNYEAQQDKSGLPNDRFSAERPEGSISTLTIQRTEQRDSAMYRCASSLGYRGRSEKLFFGSGTQLSVL.

V is TRBV9 and J is TRBJ1-2; maybe TRBD1 (6 bases). The CDR3 consists of 15 residues. V lost 3 bases, J lost 2 bases, and 14 bases lay in between. Per germline, CDR1 SGDLS and CDR2 YYNGEE. The CDR3 loop reads CASSAGAQGNYGYTF. CDR3 sequence (DNA): TGTGCCAGCAGCGCGGGGGCCCAGGGCAACTATGGCTACACCTTC.

This chain links TRBV4-3 with TRBJ2-7; 9 nucleotides agree with TRBD2. Germline values: CDR1 LGHNA, CDR2 YSLEER. This CDR3 is 16 amino acids long. With 0 bases clipped from V and 3 bases from J, the junction kept 6 bases outside the gene matches. Here the CDR3 reads CASSQEEAGGFYEQYF. CDR3 in DNA: TGCGCCAGCAGCCAAGAAGAAGCGGGAGGATTCTACGAGCAGTACTTC.

In this sample, this clone turned up once. The chain is built from TRBV19 and TRBJ2-5; D is perhaps TRBD1 or TRBD2 (5 bases each). CDR1 LNHDA and CDR2 SQIVND come from the germline V gene (reference sequence). V gave up 3 bases and J gave up 3 bases, with 11 bases separating them. The CDR3 is 14 residues long. DNA for the CDR3: TGTGCCAGTAGTATGATGGGGCGGGAAGAGACCCAGTACTTC. Its protein is CASSMMGREETQYF.

The rearrangement links TRBV24-1 to TRBJ2-3; D gene uncertain. Trimming took 6 bases from V and 2 from J, leaving 5 bases between them. The CDR3 covers 12 residues. In germline, CDR1 is KGHDR, CDR2 SFDVKD. CDR3 region: CATSPSTDTQYF. The CDR3 DNA reads as TGTGCCACCAGTCCGTCCACAGATACGCAGTATTTT.